This is a list of T cell receptor beta chains from one sample in a study of cytomegalovirus exposure and HLA in healthy donors. Using immunoSEQ multiplex PCR, the repertoire was profiled, and TCRdb retains in-frame clones only, with some absent. The repertoire holds 80,000 to 100,000 clones, with roughly 80% as singletons. Sequenced input: PBMCs. These receptor sequences come from a human donor in good health. Each CDR3 is given with its conserved first and last residue. A D gene is named only where the DNA matches it firmly. Size values are once, few and many counts, or a class for expanded clones, and some rows have none.

clone size | D gene | J gene | V gene | CDR3 DNA | CDR3 protein
once | NA | TRBJ2-2 | TRBV28 | TGTGCCAGCAGTTTAGTGGCAGGGGAGCTGTTTTTT | CASSLVAGELFF
NA | NA | TRBJ1-2 | TRBV27 | TGTGCCAGCAGTCCACGGGACTTATCTAACTATGGCTACACCTTC | CASSPRDLSNYGYTF
NA | TRBD1 | TRBJ2-7 | TRBV7-9 | TGTGCCAGCAGCCGACTCCGGGACAGGATATTC | CASSRLRDRIF
NA | TRBD2 | TRBJ2-7 | TRBV11-2 | TGTGCCAGCAGCTTAGGCGTAGGGCTAGCGGGGGACTACGAGCAGTACTTC | CASSLGVGLAGDYEQYF
once | NA | TRBJ1-1 | TRBV6-5 | TGTGCCAGCAGTTACGGGGGGGCGAGCACTGAAGCTTTCTTT | CASSYGGASTEAFF
NA | NA | TRBJ1-3 | TRBV5-8 | TGTGCCAGCAGCTTGGGGAGTTACCACTCTGGAAACACCATATATTTT | CASSLGSYHSGNTIYF
once | NA | TRBJ1-1 | TRBV4-3 | TGCGCCAGCAGCCAAGTTTTTGAGTTGCGGGGGCCTGGTGAAGCTTTCTTT | CASSQVFELRGPGEAFF
NA | TRBD2 | TRBJ2-5 | TRBV7-7 | TGTGCTAGCAGCGTGGGACTAGCGGGGGTAGAGACCCAGTACTTC | CASSVGLAGVETQYF
NA | TRBD1 | TRBJ2-7 | TRBV6-5 | TGTGCCAGCAGCCGGGACAGGGGGGTAGCCGAGCAGTACTTC | CASSRDRGVAEQYF
NA | TRBD1 | TRBJ2-7 | TRBV6-1 | TGTGCCAGCAGTGAGACAGGGGGCAGCTCCTACGAGCAGTACTTC | CASSETGGSSYEQYF
NA | NA | TRBJ2-1 | TRBV5-4 | TGTGCCAGCAGCTGGGCTTACAATGAGCAGTTCTTC | CASSWAYNEQFF
NA | NA | TRBJ2-7 | TRBV7-8 | TGTGCCAGCGCGATCCAAGATTACGAGCAGTACTTC | CASAIQDYEQYF
NA | NA | TRBJ1-1 | TRBV11-2 | TGTGCCAGCAGCTTAGCGGTTTCAGCCAGGGGAAACACTGAAGCTTTCTTT | CASSLAVSARGNTEAFF
NA | NA | TRBJ1-1 | TRBV7-2 | TGTGCCAGCAGCTTAGATCACCGCAGGGGAGCTTTCTTT | CASSLDHRRGAFF
NA | TRBD2 | TRBJ2-7 | TRBV9 | TGTGCCAGCAGCGCACTAGCGGGAGGTCGTTACGAGCAGTACTTC | CASSALAGGRYEQYF
once | NA | TRBJ2-1 | TRBV7-9 | TGTGCCAGCAGCACAGGGAAAACGGCCAATGAGCAGTTCTTC | CASSTGKTANEQFF
NA | TRBD1 | TRBJ2-7 | TRBV19 | TGTGCCAGTAGTATTGAGGGGGCGCGTTACGAGCAGTACTTC | CASSIEGARYEQYF
few | NA | TRBJ1-3 | TRBV7-9 | TGTGCCAGCAGTCACGAAACTACGACCATATATTTT | CASSHETTTIYF
NA | TRBD1 | TRBJ1-2 | TRBV19 | TGTGCCAGTAGTACCAGGGACAGGGGGAGGAAGGACTATGGCTACACCTTC | CASSTRDRGRKDYGYTF
few | TRBD1 | TRBJ2-7 | TRBV28 | TGTGCCAGCAGTTTAAGGGGACAGCACTACGAGCAGTACTTC | CASSLRGQHYEQYF
NA | NA | TRBJ1-1 | TRBV7-9 | TGTGCCAGCACCCTCCGGGGGGCAGGGACTGAAGCTTTCTTT | CASTLRGAGTEAFF
NA | NA | TRBJ1-2 | TRBV6-6 | TGTGCCAGCAGAGAATTGACGGGAAACTATGGCTACACCTTC | CASRELTGNYGYTF
NA | TRBD1 | TRBJ2-3 | TRBV27 | TGTGCCAGCAGCCTCACGGCGGGACAGGGGACGAATACGCAGTATTTT | CASSLTAGQGTNTQYF
NA | NA | TRBJ2-7 | TRBV6-1 | TGTGCCAGCAGTGAAGCGCTTCGGTTGACACAAATCACCTACGAGCAGTACTTC | CASSEALRLTQITYEQYF
NA | TRBD2 | TRBJ2-1 | TRBV19 | TGTGCCAGTAGTTATAGCGGGGGACTCTCCTACAATGAGCAGTTCTTC | CASSYSGGLSYNEQFF
NA | TRBD2 | TRBJ2-7 | TRBV6-1 | TGTGCCAGCAGTGAAAGCGGGGGACGCTACGAGCAGTACTTC | CASSESGGRYEQYF
few | NA | TRBJ1-2 | TRBV4-3 | TGCGCCAGCAGCCAAGATGCTACCTTTGGCTACACCTTC | CASSQDATFGYTF
once | NA | TRBJ2-4 | TRBV21-1 | TGTGCCAGCAACGGGGAAGCCAAAAACATTCAGTACTTC | CASNGEAKNIQYF
NA | TRBD1 | TRBJ2-7 | TRBV27 | TGTGCCAGCAGGTCAATGGAAGACAGGGGCAAGTACGAGCAGTACTTC | CASRSMEDRGKYEQYF
NA | NA | TRBJ2-1 | TRBV4-2 | TGTGCCAGCAGCCAAGATCGATCGGGGGATGAGCAGTTCTTC | CASSQDRSGDEQFF
NA | NA | TRBJ1-1 | TRBV10-3 | TGTGCCATCAGTGACGGTTGGGGGGATGGGACTGAAGCTTTCTTT | CAISDGWGDGTEAFF
NA | TRBD2 | TRBJ2-4 | TRBV5-6 | TGTGCCAGCAGCTTCCGGACTAGCGCTCCAGCCAAAAACATTCAGTACTTC | CASSFRTSAPAKNIQYF
NA | TRBD1 | TRBJ1-6 | TRBV27 | TGTGCCAGCAGTTTGGGACAGGGGGGTACACCCCTCCACTTT | CASSLGQGGTPLHF
NA | TRBD2 | TRBJ2-6 | TRBV9 | TGTGCCAGCGGTATAGCGGGAGGAGGGGCCAACGTCCTGACTTTC | CASGIAGGGANVLTF
NA | TRBD2 | TRBJ2-2 | TRBV2 | TGTGCCAGCAGTGAAGACTCGGCTAGCGGGGTCGGCGGGGAGCTGTTTTTT | CASSEDSASGVGGELFF
NA | NA | TRBJ2-5 | TRBV7-2 | TGTGCCAGCTCGGCGGGCAGGGGAGCAGAGACCCAGTACTTC | CASSAGRGAETQYF
NA | NA | TRBJ1-2 | TRBV9 | TGTGCCAGCAGCGTTGACAGCCCTAACTATGGCTACACCTTC | CASSVDSPNYGYTF
few | NA | TRBJ2-3 | TRBV27 | TGTGCCAGCAGTTTAGGAGGGGATACGCAGTATTTT | CASSLGGDTQYF
NA | NA | TRBJ1-1 | TRBV7-9 | TGTGCCAGCAGCTTAGCGGGGCAGGTTGAAGCTTTCTTT | CASSLAGQVEAFF
NA | NA | TRBJ2-7 | TRBV28 | TGTGCCAGCAGTGAGGGATTCTCCGAGCAGTACTTC | CASSEGFSEQYF
NA | NA | TRBJ1-1 | TRBV11-2 | TGTGCCAGCAGCTTTTTTGGGGGCGGAAAGAACACTGAAGCTTTCTTT | CASSFFGGGKNTEAFF
few | NA | TRBJ2-6 | TRBV6-1 | TGTGCCAGCAGTGAGTTAGGGGTTACCTCTGGGGCCAACGTCCTGACTTTC | CASSELGVTSGANVLTF
NA | TRBD2 | TRBJ2-7 | TRBV5-4 | TGTGCCAGCAGCACAAGCGGGAGGACAACCTACGAGCAGTACTTC | CASSTSGRTTYEQYF
NA | TRBD2 | TRBJ2-1 | TRBV29-1 | TGCAGCGTTGTTCTAGCGGGTATGAGTGTCGATGAGCAGTTCTTC | CSVVLAGMSVDEQFF
NA | NA | TRBJ2-2 | TRBV15 | TGTGCCACCAGCAGAGATCGGGTTATAGCCGGGGAGCTGTTTTTT | CATSRDRVIAGELFF
NA | TRBD2 | TRBJ2-3 | TRBV4-3 | TGCGCCAGCAGCCGGCGACTAGCGGGGGGGGATACGCAGTATTTT | CASSRRLAGGDTQYF
NA | TRBD1 | TRBJ2-1 | TRBV7-3 | TGTGCCAGCAGGGACCGGGACAGGGGCGATGAGCAGTTCTTC | CASRDRDRGDEQFF
NA | TRBD1 | TRBJ1-2 | TRBV7-3 | TGTGCCAGCAGCTTAAACCCCAGGGGGCCTAGTGGCTACACCTTC | CASSLNPRGPSGYTF
NA | TRBD2 | TRBJ2-1 | TRBV19 | TGTGCCAGTAGAGGTTCCGGGACTAGTGCGTACAATGAGCAGTTCTTC | CASRGSGTSAYNEQFF
NA | TRBD1 | TRBJ2-7 | TRBV25-1 | TGTGCCAGCAGTGGGGGGGGACAGGGGAACCACGAGCAGTACTTC | CASSGGGQGNHEQYF
NA | TRBD2 | TRBJ2-2 | TRBV7-6 | TGTGCCAGCAGCTTAGAACAGTGGACTAGCCTGGGGAACACCGGGGAGCTGTTTTTT | CASSLEQWTSLGNTGELFF
NA | TRBD1 | TRBJ1-4 | TRBV7-6 | TGTGCCAGCGGGACGGCGGGACAGTTTAATGAAAAACTGTTTTTT | CASGTAGQFNEKLFF
once | NA | TRBJ1-4 | TRBV30 | TGTGCCTGGACGGGGAAAATTGCAACTAATGAAAAACTGTTTTTT | CAWTGKIATNEKLFF
NA | TRBD1 | TRBJ2-2 | TRBV7-2 | TGTGCCAGCAGCTTAGGTGGGACAGCGAACACCGGGGAGCTGTTTTTT | CASSLGGTANTGELFF